This T cell receptor beta chain was found in a study of T cells in Graves' hyperthyroidism and ophthalmopathy. About the research overall: Peripheral blood sampling occurred at initial diagnosis, before any treatment. The study's findings and limits: Separation of ophthalmopathy from stable hyperthyroidism was achieved by a 13 V-J model.

A word on this clonotype: The antigen remains unidentified.

From RNA transcripts, TCR beta CDR3 regions were amplified. RT-PCR in the first round (using the HTBI primer set) targeted the TCR CDR3. TCRdb itself ran the multiplex PCR reads through MiXCR, one entry per CDR3 protein. This table holds about 410,000 distinct CDR3 sequences, roughly 15% found once. Fresh peripheral blood, about 9.9 ml, yielded the PBMCs. J gave up 1 base and V 5 bases, and 5 bases lay outside the gene matches. This CDR3 is built from 14 residues. From germline, CDR1 is SGHAT and CDR2 FQDESV (reference sequence). Sequenced material: blood. This TCR was recovered from a woman in her twenties or thirties with Graves' ophthalmopathy. V is TRBV11-1 and J is TRBJ2-7; TRBD1 matches 7 bases. The CDR3 loop is CASSRRQGSYEQYF. The CDR3 region has the DNA TGTGCCAGCAGCCGACGACAGGGTTCCTACGAGCAGTACTTC.